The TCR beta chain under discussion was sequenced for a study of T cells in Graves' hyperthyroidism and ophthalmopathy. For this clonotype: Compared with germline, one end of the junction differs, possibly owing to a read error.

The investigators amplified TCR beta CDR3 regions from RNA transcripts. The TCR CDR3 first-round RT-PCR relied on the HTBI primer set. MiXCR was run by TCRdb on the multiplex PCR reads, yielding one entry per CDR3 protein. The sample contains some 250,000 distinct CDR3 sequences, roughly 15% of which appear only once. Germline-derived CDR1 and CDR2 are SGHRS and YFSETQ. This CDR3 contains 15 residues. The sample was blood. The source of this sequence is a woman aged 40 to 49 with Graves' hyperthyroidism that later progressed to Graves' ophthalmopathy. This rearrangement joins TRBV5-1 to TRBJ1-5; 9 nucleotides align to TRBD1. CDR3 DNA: TGCACCAGCAGCTGGACAGGGGCAAGCAATCAGCCCCAGCATTTT. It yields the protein CTSSWTGASNQPQHF.